This T cell receptor beta chain emerged from a study of cytomegalovirus exposure and HLA in healthy donors. Study as a whole: Genotyping of some 400 donors showed that around 85% belonged to the Caucasian-associated ancestry cluster. General observations from the study: Presence/absence analyses treated sequencing depth as roughly uniform across donors. The authors enumerated 150 to 200 TCR beta chains as linked to cytomegalovirus. Usually a TCR sequence was rare, but some public TCRs were found in many donors.

Notes on this clone: Its matching antigen is unknown.

Germline V gene data show CDR1 as LGHNT and CDR2 as FRNRAP. CDR3 size: 14 residues. The junction had 7 bases not matched to a gene; V was cut back by 4 bases and J by 7 bases. PCR involved 60 Vbeta and 13 Jbeta primers. Libraries were prepared by immunoSEQ multiplex PCR; TCRdb keeps only in-frame clonotypes and omits some of them. The sample shows 85,000 to 130,000 clones, about 80% of them seen only once. The clonotype comes from a woman aged 18-35 years in good health and CMV-seropositive. The sequenced sample consisted of PBMCs. This chain joins TRBV12-5 and TRBJ1-2; 9 nucleotides align to TRBD1. CDR3 DNA: TGTGCTAGTGGTTCGGGGACAGGGCTCACTGGCTACACCTTC. Residues: CASGSGTGLTGYTF.